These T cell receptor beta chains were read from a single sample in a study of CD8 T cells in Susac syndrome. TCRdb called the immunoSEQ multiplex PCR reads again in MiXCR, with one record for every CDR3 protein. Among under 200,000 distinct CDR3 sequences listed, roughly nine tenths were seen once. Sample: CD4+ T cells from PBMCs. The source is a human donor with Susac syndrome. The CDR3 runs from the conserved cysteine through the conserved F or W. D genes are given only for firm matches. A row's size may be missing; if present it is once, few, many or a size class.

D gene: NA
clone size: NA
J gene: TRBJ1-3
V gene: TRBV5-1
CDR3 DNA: TGCGCCAGCAGCTCTGGACAGGGAAACACCATATATTTT
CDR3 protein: CASSSGQGNTIYF

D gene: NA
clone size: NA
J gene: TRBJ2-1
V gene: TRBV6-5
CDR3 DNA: TGTGCCAGCAGCCTCGCGGAAGGATACAATGAGCAGTTCTTC
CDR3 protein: CASSLAEGYNEQFF

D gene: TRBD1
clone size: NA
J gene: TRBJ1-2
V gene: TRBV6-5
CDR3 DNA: TGTGCCAGCCGACCGGGACAGGCATCCTATGGCTACACCTTC
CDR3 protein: CASRPGQASYGYTF

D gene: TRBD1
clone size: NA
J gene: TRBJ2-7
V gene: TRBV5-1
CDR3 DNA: TGCGCCAGCAGCTCCTGGGACAGGGACATGGGGGAGCAGTACTTC
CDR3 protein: CASSSWDRDMGEQYF

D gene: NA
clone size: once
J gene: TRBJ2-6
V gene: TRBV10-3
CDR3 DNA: TGTTGGGTCGCCGGGGCCAACGTCCTGACTTTC
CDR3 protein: CWVAGANVLTF

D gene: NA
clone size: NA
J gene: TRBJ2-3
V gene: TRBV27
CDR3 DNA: TGTGCCAGCAGCGGATGGGGACTCCTCAATACGCAGTATTTT
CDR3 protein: CASSGWGLLNTQYF

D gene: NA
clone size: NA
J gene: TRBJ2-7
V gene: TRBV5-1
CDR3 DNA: TGCGCCAGCAGCTTGGTGGGGGGAGGAGTCTACGAGCAGTACTTC
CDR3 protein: CASSLVGGGVYEQYF

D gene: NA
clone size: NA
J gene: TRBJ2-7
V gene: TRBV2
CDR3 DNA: TGTGCCAGCTCACAAAGGATTCGGACAGAGCAGTACTTC
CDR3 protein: CASSQRIRTEQYF

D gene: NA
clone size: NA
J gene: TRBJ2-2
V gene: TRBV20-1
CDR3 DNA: TGCAGTGCTAGAGTAGGAGGGCAGAACACCGGGGAGCTGTTTTTT
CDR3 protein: CSARVGGQNTGELFF

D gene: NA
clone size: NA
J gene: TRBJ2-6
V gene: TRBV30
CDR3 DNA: TGTGCCTGCCCGGAGCCTATGGGGGGGGCCAACGTCCTGACTTTC
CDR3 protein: CACPEPMGGANVLTF

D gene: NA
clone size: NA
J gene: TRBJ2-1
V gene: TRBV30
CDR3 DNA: TGTGCCTGGAGTGTACTAGACTGGTACAATGAGCAGTTCTTC
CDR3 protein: CAWSVLDWYNEQFF

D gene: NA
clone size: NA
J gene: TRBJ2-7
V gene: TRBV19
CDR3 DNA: TGTGCCAGTAGTATAGCCGGCGAGCAGTACTTC
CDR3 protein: CASSIAGEQYF

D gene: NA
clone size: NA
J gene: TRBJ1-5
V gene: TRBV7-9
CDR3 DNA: TGTGCCAGCAGCTTGCAGGCAAATCAGCCCCAGCATTTT
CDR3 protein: CASSLQANQPQHF

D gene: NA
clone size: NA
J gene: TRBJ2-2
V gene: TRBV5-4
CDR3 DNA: TGTGCCAGCAGCTTTAGAGAGATCACCGGGGAGCTGTTTTTT
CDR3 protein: CASSFREITGELFF

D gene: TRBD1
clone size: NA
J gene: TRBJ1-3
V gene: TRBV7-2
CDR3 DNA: TGTGCCAGCAGCCGACTTTTGGGCAGGGGGCTTAGTCTTGGTCCCATATATTTT
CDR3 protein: CASSRLLGRGLSLGPIYF

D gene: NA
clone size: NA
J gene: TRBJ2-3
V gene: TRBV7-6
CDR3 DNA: TGTGCCAGCAGCTTATACAGCAGTGGCACAGATACGCAGTATTTT
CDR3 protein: CASSLYSSGTDTQYF

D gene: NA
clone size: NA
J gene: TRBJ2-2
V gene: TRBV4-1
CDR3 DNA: TGCGCCAGCCAGAATCCGGAGGAAAGCGGGGAGCTGTTTTTT
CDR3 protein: CASQNPEESGELFF